This T cell receptor (beta chain) derives from a study of OX40 agonist ivuxolimab in advanced cancers. A note on the overall study: Ivuxolimab was a fully human IgG2 agonistic monoclonal antibody targeting the costimulatory receptor OX40 (CD134). Intravenous ivuxolimab was administered to patients every 2 weeks at six dose levels: 0.01, 0.1, 0.3, 1.5, 3 and 10 mg/kg. Of the approximately 53 patients in dose escalation, 19 had hepatocellular carcinoma, around 15 had melanoma, 9 had renal cell carcinoma and 9 had head and neck cancer. A male proportion of roughly 80% and a mean age of 60 years, ranging from roughly 23 to 85, were recorded for the dose-escalation cohort. Prior anti-PD-1, anti-PD-L1 or anti-CTLA-4 therapy was permitted, and checkpoint inhibitors had been received by about 37% of dose-escalation patients. Three dose-escalation patients achieved partial responses, one with hepatocellular carcinoma and two with cutaneous melanoma. Peripheral TCRbeta sequencing was intended to test whether TCR sequence diversity was altered and clonal T-cell expansion was caused by ivuxolimab. The paper reports the monotherapy dose-escalation portion (N of about 47 patients) of the phase I ivuxolimab trial.

For sequencing of the TCRbeta CDR3 region, genomic DNA was extracted from the sorted cells. The immunoSEQ Assay was used for sequencing of TCRbeta CDR3 regions. TCRdb took this table from immuneACCESS and kept in-frame rearrangements with V and J called. Such tables lack part of the clones; where checked against another copy, unresolved V genes explain under half of the gap, and the rest is unexplained. The sample profile shows about 64,000 clones; about 90% of them were found once. The ten top clones hold 4.5% to 5.5% of the sample. In the case of this clone: Its target antigen remains unknown. The sample holds no much larger clone one base away, and base qualities are not on file.

Study-wide findings and limitations: After ivuxolimab, more expanded clones were found on average in CD8+ T cells than in CD4+ T cells. Which antigens the clonally expanded peripheral T cells were specific for was not determined. Partial responders in the 0.1-3.0 mg/kg groups had among the lowest normalized peripheral clonal expansion, especially among CD8+ T cells. At doses of 0.1 to 3.0 mg/kg, clonal expansion of both CD4+ and CD8+ blood T cells was observed from baseline to week 6. Low levels of normalized T-cell clonal expansion were also seen in some patients who did not respond.

The trial excluded patients who had a history of autoimmune disease or who were on systemic immunosuppression. In every dose cohort, peripheral blood was drawn for TCR sequencing at baseline, cycle 4 day 1, and cycle 7 day 1. Samples came from an open-label, multicenter, first-in-human phase I dose-escalation trial of ivuxolimab. Adults with locally advanced or metastatic melanoma, renal cell, hepatocellular, or head and neck squamous cell carcinoma were enrolled in the trial. Before TCR sequencing, CD4+ T cells and CD8+ T cells from peripheral blood were sorted into separate populations. This receptor was taken from an adult with an advanced solid tumor such as melanoma, head and neck, liver or kidney cancer. The sample here was CD4+ or CD8+ T cells sorted from blood, taken in a trial of the OX40 agonist ivuxolimab.

The DNA reads TGTGCCAGCAGTTTGGGGCGGAACGAGCAGTACTTC. Translated, it reads CASSLGRNEQYF. The rearrangement joined TRBV28 to TRBJ2-7; the D region possibly corresponds to TRBD1 (5 bases align). Looking up the germline V gene yields CDR1 MDHEN and CDR2 SYDVKM. Trimming at the junction amounts to 3 bases on V and 5 bases on J, and the germline ends lie 8 bases apart. The CDR3 covers 12 residues, taking in both the cysteine and the phenylalanine. Just CDR3 DNA is preserved here, 36 bases in frame from base 1.